This TCR beta chain was captured in a study of shared clonotypes between healthy human individuals. Study in general: In total, the donors were a couple of women and a few men aged 18 to 49.

In the case of this clone: Antigen: not known. At one end, the junction sequence differs from germline, possibly due to a read error.

Broader study findings: The donor pool, a small one, limited the genetic and exposure-history diversity represented. Clonotypes which were not shared had lower generation probabilities than clonotypes that all four donors shared.

Germline V gene lookup returns CDR1 SNHLY and CDR2 FYNNEI. The CDR3 loop spans 15 amino acids. Study processing details: Junction-only sequences produced by ImmunoSEQ had no quality scores, so filtering differed. Clones were read by immunoSEQ multiplex PCR, and TCRdb kept only the in-frame ones, dropping some. V and J calls and clone size are those listed in that table; D and trimming were worked out from the DNA. The top ten clones hold over 1.3% of a sample with some 980,000 clones, 60% to 85% of them seen once. Material: memory CD4+ T cells sorted from blood. Subset noted: CD45RA-negative fraction. The receptor comes from a man between 18 and 35 years old in good health. The chain is built from TRBV2 and TRBJ2-7; D perhaps matches TRBD2 (6 bases). The CDR3, as DNA: TGTGCCAGCAGCGAAGTGTTAGCGGAACCCTACGAGCAGTACTTC. Amino acids: CASSEVLAEPYEQYF.